These 2 T cell receptor beta chains were all obtained from the same sample, sequenced in a study of cytomegalovirus exposure and HLA in healthy donors. The study ran its PCR with 60 Vbeta and 13 Jbeta primers. This table comes from immunoSEQ multiplex PCR, and its TCRdb copy is limited to in-frame clones, with some not included. The data contain 270,000 or so clones, around 90% of them singletons. The sequenced material came from PBMCs. These receptors all stem from a girl aged 2-10 years in good health and CMV-seronegative.

The chain joins TRBV5-1 to TRBJ2-5, with TRBD2 matching 12 bases. The end of the DNA is better explained by TRBJ2-7, so the J call may be wrong. This CDR3 has 14 residues. Germline V gene data show CDR1 as SGHRS and CDR2 as YFSETQ. The DNA for the CDR3 is TGCGCCAGCAGCTTGGGACTAGCGGGGGCCGAGCAGTACTTC. Encoded protein: CASSLGLAGAEQYF.

The J gene is TRBJ2-7, the V gene TRBV5-1, with 8 bases identical to TRBD2. This CDR3 has 14 amino acids. The junction had 7 bases not matched to a gene; V was cut back by 3 bases and J by 5 bases. Germline CDR1 reads SGHRS; CDR2 reads YFSETQ. CDR3 sequence reads: CASSSGLERDEQYF. The CDR3 coding sequence is TGCGCCAGCAGCTCGGGACTAGAGCGCGACGAGCAGTACTTC.